These 2 T cell receptor beta chains came from one sample sequenced in a study of T cell responses to AZD1222 COVID-19 vaccine. Assay used: immunoSEQ multiplex PCR; TCRdb lists only in-frame clones, some missing. Of approximately 140,000 clones listed, around 89% were seen once; the top ten hold 2.5% to 3.5%. The source was peripheral blood, collected on day 0 of AZD1222 vaccination. These receptor sequences come from an adult in good health.

The V and J genes are TRBV28 and TRBJ2-3; the D gene is possibly TRBD1 (6 bases). Germline values: CDR1 MDHEN, CDR2 SYDVKM. The CDR3 is made up of 15 amino acids. Trimming left V 5 bases short and J 2 bases short, with 14 bases between. The CDR3 here is CASSPRGYLTDTQYF. The CDR3 region has the DNA TGTGCCAGCAGTCCCAGGGGTTACCTCACAGATACGCAGTATTTT.

V gene TRBV28 combines with J gene TRBJ1-1, with D unresolved. Germline CDR1 is MDHEN and CDR2 is SYDVKM. Trimming stripped 6 bases from V and 1 base from J, with 18 bases between. This CDR3 contains 16 residues. In DNA form, the CDR3 reads TGTGCCAGCAGCCTGAAAGGACGGAGTCAGAACACTGAAGCTTTCTTT. Its translation is CASSLKGRSQNTEAFF. Together with reference TRBV28 and TRBJ1-1, the CDR3 gives the full variable domain: DVKVTQSSRYLVKRTGEKVFLECVQDMDHENMFWYRQDPGLGLRLIYFSYDVKMKEKGDIPEGYSVSREKKERFSLILESASTNQTSMYLCASSLKGRSQNTEAFFGQGTRLTVV.